The clone carrying this TCR beta chain was counted only a few times. As yet, its antigen is unknown. Time point of the sample: pre-sensitization, week 0. The treatment is: therapeutic diphenylcyclopropenone sensitization with weekly scalp DPC. MiXCR, run by TCRdb on the RACE reads, gives a single entry per CDR3 protein. Among about 180,000 distinct CDR3 sequences, just under 30% were seen once, and the ten largest hold 2.9%. This sample was included in a study of human T cells and chemical hapten exposure. Overall study: Patch testing placed 0.01% DPC on the upper back, with readings at 6 days.

Trimming at V came to 3 bases and at J to 7 bases, leaving 8 bases not matched to a gene. The germline CDR1 and CDR2 sequences are MDHEN and SYDVKM. The CDR3 is 14 amino acids. Study observations and caveats: Among expanded TCRs, significantly more large CDR3 similarity clusters formed than among controls. Positively correlated with patch test score were the counts of PT1 expanded TCRs.

The chain uses TRBV28 and TRBJ2-7; TRBD1 matches at 8 bases. The clonotype comes from a woman younger than 45 with alopecia areata. Some clones in this sample may be carry-over from other donors' samples. This specimen consisted of whole blood, obtained in connection with sensitization to the hapten diphenylcyclopropenone (DPC). The CDR3 protein is CASSLIQGAGEQYF. The CDR3 DNA reads as TGTGCCAGCAGTTTGATTCAGGGGGCGGGTGAGCAGTACTTC.